This TCR beta chain was sequenced in a study of blood T cell repertoires in COVID-19. Repertoires were generated with immunoSEQ multiplex PCR, while TCRdb's copy carries only in-frame clones and drops some. The table shows some 130,000 clones, with 75% to 90% occurring only once. The CDR3 contains 17 residues. Unmatched junction bases numbered 10, after V lost 4 bases and J lost 3 bases. Germline loops: CDR1 LNHDA, CDR2 SQIVND (reference sequence). Sample: PBMCs or T cells enriched from blood (not recorded which). This sequence was found in a woman between 45 and 65 years old who had recovered from COVID-19. This chain joins TRBV19 and TRBJ2-1, with 9 bases that match TRBD2. The DNA of the CDR3 is TGTGCCAGTAGTAAGATAGCGGGGGCGGGGAACTACAATGAGCAGTTCTTC. Protein: CASSKIAGAGNYNEQFF.